The next 18 T cell receptor beta chains were all read from a single sample in a study of graft-versus-host responses after intestinal transplantation. Clones were sequenced by immunoSEQ multiplex PCR, and TCRdb holds only the in-frame ones, with some missing. The sample includes some 120,000 clones, 85% to 95% seen only once; the top ten take around 1.2%. Their antigens remain unidentified. Sequenced material: unstimulated CD8+ T cells sorted from spleen or lymph node cells, taken before transplant. The receptors were gathered from a human donor who was the organ donor for an intestinal transplant.

This clone appeared once. The genes are TRBV5-6 and TRBJ2-3; 7 positions agree with TRBD1. Germline V gene lookup returns CDR1 SGHDT and CDR2 YYEEEE. Trimming cost V 0 bases and J 6 bases; bases outside gene matches: 4. This CDR3 spans 14 amino acids. CDR3 DNA: TGTGCCAGCAGCTTGGACAGGGGTGGCGATACGCAGTATTTT. Its translation: CASSLDRGGDTQYF. Based on the CDR3 plus reference TRBV5-6 and TRBJ2-3, the full variable domain is DAGVTQSPTHLIKTRGQQVTLRCSPKSGHDTVSWYQQALGQGPQFIFQYYEEEERQRGNFPDRFSGHQFPNYSSELNVNALLLGDSALYLCASSLDRGGDTQYFGPGTRLTVL.

The chain combines TRBV6-6 with TRBJ2-7; TRBD1 might be the D (6 bases). The CDR3 is made up of 13 amino acids. V lost 6 bases and J lost 3, with 12 bases in between. CDR1 MNHNY and CDR2 SVGAGI come from the germline V gene (reference sequence). The CDR3 region has the DNA TGTGCCAGCAGACAACCAGGGGACTACGAGCAGTACTTC. Its protein product is CASRQPGDYEQYF.

The V gene is TRBV28, the J gene TRBJ2-5; the D is unclear. CDR1 MDHEN and CDR2 SYDVKM come from the germline V gene. V lost 6 bases and J 5 bases, leaving 10 bases between the germline ends. The CDR3 loop spans 12 amino acids. The chain's CDR3 is CASSPVGETQYF. CDR3 DNA sequence: TGTGCCAGCAGCCCGGTGGGGGAGACCCAGTACTTC. The variable domain in full, completed from reference TRBV28 and TRBJ2-5, reads DVKVTQSSRYLVKRTGEKVFLECVQDMDHENMFWYRQDPGLGLRLIYFSYDVKMKEKGDIPEGYSVSREKKERFSLILESASTNQTSMYLCASSPVGETQYFGPGTRLLVL.

The chain has TRBV7-3 and TRBJ2-1; D possibly corresponds to TRBD2 (5 bases). Germline assignment: CDR1 SGHTA and CDR2 FQGTGA. The CDR3 sequence is 16 residues long. With 4 bases removed from V and 4 bases from J, the gap between germline ends came to 17 bases. The CDR3, as DNA: TGTGCCAGCAGCTCCAGTGAACTAGTCACTTACAATGAGCAGTTCTTC. Amino acid sequence: CASSSSELVTYNEQFF.

The genes are TRBV6-5 and TRBJ2-1, with no clear D. Trimming shortened V by 7 bases and J by 4 bases, and 11 bases separated the two germline ends. From germline, CDR1 is MNHEY and CDR2 SVGAGI. CDR3 length: 13 residues. The DNA of the CDR3 is TGTGCCAGCAAGGTTGGGCGTTACAATGAGCAGTTCTTC. This sequence encodes CASKVGRYNEQFF.

On this clone: The junction and the germline gene differ at one end; a read error may be behind it. This chain joins TRBV7-9 and TRBJ2-5; D unresolved. CDR1 is SEHNR, CDR2 FQNEAQ, per germline (reference sequence). This CDR3 is 13 amino acids long. CDR3 bases: TGTGCCGGCAGCTTAGTAGATCAAGAGACCCAGTACTTC. It specifies CAGSLVDQETQYF.

This chain links TRBV4-3 with TRBJ1-1, with D uncertain. The CDR3 consists of 13 residues. V lost 4 bases and J lost 2, with 8 bases in between. The germline V gene encodes CDR1 LGHNA and CDR2 YSLEER. Written as DNA, the CDR3 is TGCGCCAGCAGCCTGGGCAGAAACACTGAAGCTTTCTTT. It codes for CASSLGRNTEAFF.

The rearrangement uses TRBV19 and TRBJ2-2; D possibly corresponds to TRBD2 (6 bases). Trimming took off 9 bases at V and 6 bases at J, with 20 bases between the two ends. Germline-derived CDR1 and CDR2 are LNHDA and SQIVND (reference sequence). The CDR3 is 15 residues long. The CDR3 DNA reads as TGTGCCAGCCGGACCAGGGACTCCCGGGCCGGGGAGCTGTTTTTT. Protein: CASRTRDSRAGELFF.

V and J are TRBV29-1 and TRBJ2-2; maybe TRBD1 (6 bases). The CDR3 totals 14 residues. V lost 4 bases, J lost 5 bases, and 14 bases lay in between. Germline-derived CDR1 and CDR2 are SQVTM and ANQGSEA. The CDR3 here is CSVGAGVGTGELFF. The DNA of the CDR3 is TGCAGCGTTGGCGCAGGGGTGGGAACCGGGGAGCTGTTTTTT.

The gene calls are TRBV27 and TRBJ1-2, with D uncertain. Germline CDR1 MNHEY, CDR2 SMNVEV (reference sequence). V was clipped by 0 bases and J by 6 bases, with 8 bases between them. This CDR3 spans 13 amino acids. As DNA, the CDR3 is TGTGCCAGCAGTTTATCTTCTCTTCATGGCTACACCTTC. Translated, it gives CASSLSSLHGYTF.

The V call is TRBV5-8, the J call TRBJ1-1; D is possibly TRBD1 (5 bases). V lost 1 base, J lost 4 bases, and 14 bases lay in between. Germline CDR1 reads SGHTS; CDR2 reads YDEGEE. The CDR3 extends over 15 amino acids. The CDR3 here is CASSLLRSGITEAFF. The CDR3 DNA sequence: TGTGCCAGCAGCTTGCTAAGGTCAGGGATCACTGAAGCTTTCTTT.

This chain links TRBV5-1 with TRBJ2-1, with TRBD2 matching 10 bases. The CDR3 has 16 amino acids. CDR1 is SGHRS, CDR2 YFSETQ, per germline. Trimming cost V 2 bases and J 5 bases; bases outside gene matches: 7. As DNA, the CDR3 is TGCGCCAGCAGCTTCCCTACTAGCGGGGCAAACAATGAGCAGTTCTTC. Translation gives CASSFPTSGANNEQFF.

The chain carries TRBV28 and TRBJ1-3; 8 nucleotides line up with TRBD1. The V segment lost 5 bases and the J segment 4 bases; nucleotides outside the gene matches: 7. The CDR3 extends over 15 amino acids. In germline, CDR1 is MDHEN, CDR2 SYDVKM. The CDR3 DNA reads TGTGCCAGCAGTATCCGGACAGGGACAGGAAACACCATATATTTT. Amino acid sequence: CASSIRTGTGNTIYF.

CDR3 amino acids: CASSPSEASSEKLFF. For the CDR3, the DNA is TGTGCCAGCTCACCTTCCGAGGCCTCCTCCGAAAAACTGTTTTTT. The genes are TRBV18 and TRBJ1-4; D gene ambiguous. The CDR3 extends over 15 amino acids. The germline V gene has CDR1 KGHSH and CDR2 LQKENI. Trimming left V 3 bases short and J 8 bases short, with 16 bases between.

The rearrangement uses TRBV19 and TRBJ2-2; D is unresolved. Germline CDR1 and CDR2: LNHDA and SQIVND (reference sequence). This CDR3 has 14 residues. Trimming took off 10 bases at V and 0 bases at J, with 12 bases between the two ends. CDR3 sequence reads: CATADGPNTGELFF. CDR3 coding DNA: TGTGCCACCGCGGACGGACCGAACACCGGGGAGCTGTTTTTT.

The chain couples TRBV7-9 to TRBJ2-1; D is perhaps TRBD1 or TRBD2 (5 bases each). Germline CDR1 SEHNR, CDR2 FQNEAQ (reference sequence). V was trimmed by 7 bases and J by 11 bases, leaving 18 bases between them. This CDR3 has 13 amino acids. The CDR3 nucleotides are TGTGCCAGCATCCATCCGGCCGGGACCCAGCAGTTCTTC. Translating it yields CASIHPAGTQQFF.

This clone came up once. The chain is built from TRBV2 and TRBJ1-2; D is undetermined. Germline V gene data show CDR1 as SNHLY and CDR2 as FYNNEI. Trimming left V 0 bases short and J 4 bases short, with 6 bases between. The CDR3 loop spans 13 amino acids. In nucleotides, the CDR3 is TGTGCCAGCAGTGAAGCTCCAGCCTATGGCTACACCTTC. Amino acids: CASSEAPAYGYTF. Supplemented by reference TRBV2 and TRBJ1-2, the full variable domain reads EPEVTQTPSHQVTQMGQEVILRCVPISNHLYFYWYRQILGQKVEFLVSFYNNEISEKSEIFDDQFSVERPDGSNFTLKIRSTKLEDSAMYFCASSEAPAYGYTFGSGTRLTVV.

The chain carries TRBV14 and TRBJ2-3, with no clear D. The V gene's germline CDR1 is SGHDN and CDR2 FVKESK. Trimming removed 0 bases from V and 4 bases from J, with 5 bases in between. The CDR3 spans 13 residues. The CDR3 DNA sequence: TGTGCCAGCAGCCAAGATCCGGCAGATACGCAGTATTTT. It translates to CASSQDPADTQYF.